The rows below give T cell receptor beta chains drawn from one sample of a study of preoperative IRX-2 immunotherapy in early breast cancer. TCRdb keeps only in-frame clones here, not all; method: immunoSEQ multiplex PCR. This table holds roughly 34,000 clones, roughly 89% found once. Sequenced here: tumor tissue, sampled after IRX-2 immunotherapy. These receptors all stem from a human donor with breast cancer. Both conserved end residues are part of each CDR3. The D gene is left open where the match is weak. Clone size, where shown, is once, few, many, or a class for clones that have expanded.

j_gene | abundance | d_gene | v_gene | CDR3aa | CDR3nt
TRBJ2-2 | - | - | TRBV18 | CASSPQYTGELFF | TGTGCCAGCTCACCCCAATACACCGGGGAGCTGTTTTTT
TRBJ1-5 | - | TRBD1 | TRBV19 | CASRPGQGIGRNQPQHF | TGTGCCAGTAGACCTGGACAGGGAATAGGAAGAAATCAGCCCCAGCATTTT
TRBJ1-1 | - | TRBD1 | TRBV11-3 | CASSLGQGKNTEAFF | TGTGCCAGCAGCTTAGGACAGGGGAAAAACACTGAAGCTTTCTTT
TRBJ2-7 | - | - | TRBV5-1 | CASSLVSGNYEQYF | TGCGCCAGCAGCTTGGTATCAGGGAACTACGAGCAGTACTTC
TRBJ1-2 | - | - | TRBV6-8 | CASSYSSRGYGYTF | TGTGCCAGCAGTTACTCGAGTAGGGGATATGGCTACACCTTC
TRBJ1-1 | once | TRBD1 | TRBV12-5 | CASLGQLNTEAFF | TGTGCCAGCTTGGGACAGCTGAACACTGAAGCTTTCTTT
TRBJ2-3 | - | - | TRBV5-1 | CASSSGSLSSTDTQYF | TGCGCCAGCAGTTCGGGTAGCCTTTCTAGCACAGATACGCAGTATTTT
TRBJ2-4 | - | - | TRBV19 | CASRRRREEHIQYF | TGTGCCAGTAGGCGTAGGAGGGAGGAGCACATTCAGTACTTC
TRBJ2-1 | few | TRBD1 | TRBV15 | CATSRGQGSFNEQFF | TGTGCCACCAGCAGGGGACAGGGGTCGTTCAATGAGCAGTTCTTC
TRBJ1-3 | - | - | TRBV7-1 | CASSSLQNHPGNTIYF | TGTGCCAGCAGCTCCCTTCAAAACCATCCTGGAAACACCATATATTTT
TRBJ2-3 | - | TRBD2 | TRBV7-1 | CASSSGRAGDTQYF | TGTGCCAGCAGCAGCGGGAGGGCGGGAGATACGCAGTATTTT
TRBJ1-1 | - | - | TRBV6-8 | CASLQGSSEAFF | TGTGCCAGTCTCCAGGGGAGTTCTGAAGCTTTCTTT
TRBJ1-1 | - | - | TRBV6-8 | CASSVTGGNTEAFF | TGTGCCAGCAGTGTGACTGGGGGGAACACTGAAGCTTTCTTT
TRBJ1-5 | few | TRBD1 | TRBV11-3 | CASSWGQLNQPQHF | TGTGCCAGCAGCTGGGGACAGCTGAATCAGCCCCAGCATTTT
TRBJ1-4 | few | - | TRBV29-1 | CSVIGRTNEKLFF | TGCAGCGTCATCGGGCGTACTAATGAAAAACTGTTTTTT
TRBJ2-2 | - | - | TRBV5-1 | CASSLEGNTGELFF | TGCGCCAGCAGCTTGGAAGGGAACACCGGGGAGCTGTTTTTT
TRBJ2-1 | - | - | TRBV6-8 | CASGGRRGPEQFF | TGTGCCAGCGGGGGGCGGAGGGGGCCTGAGCAGTTCTTC
TRBJ1-1 | - | - | TRBV11-3 | CASSGGRQMNTEAFF | TGTGCCAGCAGCGGAGGTCGACAGATGAACACTGAAGCTTTCTTT
TRBJ1-3 | once | - | TRBV30 | CAWTGDFGNTIYF | TGTGCCTGGACAGGAGACTTCGGAAACACCATATATTTT
TRBJ1-6 | - | - | TRBV11-3 | CASRHKSLQSSYNSPLHF | TGTGCCAGCAGACACAAATCACTACAGAGCTCCTATAATTCACCCCTCCACTTT
TRBJ2-2 | - | - | TRBV25-1 | CASRDDGGVGELFF | TGTGCCAGCAGAGATGACGGAGGGGTCGGGGAGCTGTTTTTT
TRBJ2-5 | - | - | TRBV6-8 | CASSYSIRVGGQETQYF | TGTGCCAGCAGTTACTCGATCCGGGTCGGAGGCCAAGAGACCCAGTACTTC
TRBJ1-3 | - | - | TRBV28 | CASSPTGGLYGNTIYF | TGTGCCAGCAGCCCAACGGGGGGGCTGTACGGAAACACCATATATTTT
TRBJ1-3 | - | - | TRBV6-8 | CAIGSDSPSGNTIYF | TGTGCCATCGGGTCGGACAGCCCCTCTGGAAACACCATATATTTT
TRBJ1-1 | - | - | TRBV6-8 | CASRPNGRDPPEAFF | TGTGCCAGCAGACCCAATGGACGGGATCCCCCTGAAGCTTTCTTT
TRBJ1-2 | - | TRBD1 | TRBV5-1 | CASSLEQGAFYGYTF | TGCGCCAGCAGCTTGGAGCAGGGGGCGTTCTATGGCTACACCTTC
TRBJ1-1 | - | - | TRBV29-1 | CSVSPLGPYTEAFF | TGCAGCGTCTCACCACTGGGACCGTACACTGAAGCTTTCTTT
TRBJ1-1 | - | - | TRBV11-3 | CASSLVQGKMNTEAFF | TGTGCCAGCAGCTTAGTACAGGGTAAGATGAACACTGAAGCTTTCTTT
TRBJ1-2 | - | TRBD1 | TRBV11-3 | CASSFGGGQVGYGYTF | TGTGCCAGCAGCTTCGGGGGAGGACAGGTGGGCTATGGCTACACCTTC
TRBJ1-6 | once | - | TRBV30 | CAWSVLGGLHHF | TGTGCCTGGAGTGTTCTGGGCGGGCTGCACCACTTT
TRBJ1-1 | - | TRBD1 | TRBV6-8 | CATSPGQGYATEAFF | TGTGCCACATCTCCGGGACAGGGGTATGCCACTGAAGCTTTCTTT
TRBJ2-2 | once | TRBD1 | TRBV27 | CASSSWDRWNTGELFF | TGTGCCAGCAGTTCCTGGGACAGATGGAACACCGGGGAGCTGTTTTTT
TRBJ1-1 | - | - | TRBV1 | CASSQAIGESYTEAFF | TGCGCCAGCAGCCAAGCCATAGGGGAGTCCTACACTGAAGCTTTCTTT
TRBJ1-1 | - | - | TRBV7-1 | CASSFQSYTEAFF | TGTGCCAGCAGCTTTCAGAGTTATACTGAAGCTTTCTTT
TRBJ2-3 | - | - | TRBV7-7 | CASSFPTEYSIISSTDTQYF | TGTGCCAGCAGCTTCCCGACAGAATATTCAATCATATCAAGCACAGATACGCAGTATTTT
TRBJ2-1 | - | TRBD2 | TRBV30 | CAWTRLADNEQFF | TGTGCCTGGACCCGACTAGCCGACAATGAGCAGTTCTTC
TRBJ2-1 | - | - | TRBV5-1 | CATNDYPSDNEQFF | TGCGCCACCAACGACTACCCATCTGACAATGAGCAGTTCTTC
TRBJ1-4 | - | - | TRBV14 | CASSQVTVRGEKLFF | TGTGCCAGCAGCCAAGTAACAGTTCGCGGGGAAAAACTGTTTTTT
TRBJ1-6 | - | - | TRBV28 | CASSFMVSPLHF | TGTGCCAGCAGTTTTATGGTTTCACCCCTCCACTTT
TRBJ2-2 | - | - | TRBV6-8 | CASSYSRGYTGELFF | TGTGCCAGCAGTTACTCCCGGGGTTACACCGGGGAGCTGTTTTTT
TRBJ2-2 | - | TRBD2 | TRBV18 | CASSHSGLAGAGELFF | TGTGCCAGCTCACATTCCGGACTAGCGGGAGCCGGGGAGCTGTTTTTT
TRBJ2-1 | once | TRBD2 | TRBV7-6 | CASSRTSGGSYNEQFF | TGTGCCAGCAGCCGGACTAGCGGGGGATCCTACAATGAGCAGTTCTTC
TRBJ2-1 | - | TRBD2 | TRBV19 | CASTLAGGGNEQFF | TGTGCCAGTACCCTAGCGGGGGGAGGTAATGAGCAGTTCTTC
TRBJ2-3 | few | - | TRBV11-3 | CASTYLTTASTDTQYF | TGTGCCAGCACCTACCTTACTACCGCTTCCACAGATACGCAGTATTTT
TRBJ2-1 | - | - | TRBV18 | CASSPEDSSYNEQFF | TGTGCCAGCTCCCCAGAGGACAGCTCCTACAATGAGCAGTTCTTC
TRBJ2-3 | once | - | TRBV19 | CASSIDRTDTQYF | TGTGCCAGTAGTATTGATCGCACAGATACGCAGTATTTT
TRBJ1-4 | - | - | TRBV19 | CASSIPTGPREKLFF | TGTGCCAGTAGTATACCGACCGGTCCCCGGGAAAAACTGTTTTTT
TRBJ2-2 | - | TRBD2 | TRBV11-3 | CASSSRGGPGAANTGELFF | TGTGCTAGCAGCTCACGGGGGGGACCCGGGGCCGCGAACACCGGGGAGCTGTTTTTT
TRBJ2-6 | - | - | TRBV11-3 | CASSLVVGGANVLTF | TGTGCCAGCAGCTTAGTGGTCGGCGGGGCCAACGTCCTGACTTTC
TRBJ2-2 | once | - | TRBV11-3 | CASSPRAGEGTGELFF | TGTGCCAGCAGCCCCAGAGCAGGGGAGGGCACCGGGGAGCTGTTTTTT
TRBJ2-3 | - | TRBD2 | TRBV12-5 | CASGPLGLAGGTTDTQYF | TGTGCTAGTGGTCCCCTGGGACTAGCGGGGGGAACGACAGATACGCAGTATTTT
TRBJ1-1 | - | TRBD1 | TRBV29-1 | CSVGTGGAEAFF | TGCAGCGTAGGGACAGGGGGCGCGGAAGCTTTCTTT
TRBJ1-5 | once | - | TRBV12-5 | CASGGAGNQPQHF | TGTGCTAGTGGGGGGGCTGGCAATCAGCCCCAGCATTTT
TRBJ1-4 | - | - | TRBV7-1 | CASSLDTRGYEKLFF | TGTGCCAGCAGCTTAGATACAAGGGGCTACGAAAAACTATTTTTT
TRBJ2-1 | - | TRBD1 | TRBV11-3 | CASSSSGTAILYNEQFF | TGTGCCAGCAGCTCCTCCGGGACAGCAATATTATACAATGAGCAGTTCTTC
TRBJ2-2 | - | - | TRBV6-8 | CASSRPGTGELFF | TGTGCCAGCAGTCGCCCTGGCACCGGGGAGCTGTTTTTT
TRBJ1-5 | - | TRBD1 | TRBV19 | CASRDRGDQPQHF | TGTGCCAGTAGAGACAGGGGGGATCAGCCCCAGCATTTT
TRBJ2-5 | - | TRBD2 | TRBV7-8 | CASSLTSGREQETQYF | TGTGCCAGCAGCCTCACTAGCGGGAGGGAACAAGAGACCCAGTACTTC
TRBJ2-5 | - | - | TRBV11-3 | CASTRAGQRGSEETQYF | TGTGCCAGCACCCGCGCGGGACAGCGGGGGTCCGAGGAGACCCAGTACTTC
TRBJ1-2 | - | - | TRBV6-8 | CATSRGDYGYTF | TGTGCCACCAGTCGAGGAGACTATGGCTACACCTTC